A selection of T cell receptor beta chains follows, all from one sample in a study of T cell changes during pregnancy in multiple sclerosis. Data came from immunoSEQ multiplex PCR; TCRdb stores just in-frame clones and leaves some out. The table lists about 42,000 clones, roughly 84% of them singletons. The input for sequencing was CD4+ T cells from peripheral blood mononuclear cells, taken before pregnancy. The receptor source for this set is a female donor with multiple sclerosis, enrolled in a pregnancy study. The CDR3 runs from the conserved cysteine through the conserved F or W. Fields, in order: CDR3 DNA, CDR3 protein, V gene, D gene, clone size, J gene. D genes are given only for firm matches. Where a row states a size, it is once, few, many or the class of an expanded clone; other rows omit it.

DNA: TGTGCCAGCAGCCCCACGGTAAAAGATACGCAGTATTTT
CDR3: CASSPTVKDTQYF
V: TRBV7-2
D: -
size: once
J: TRBJ2-3

DNA: TGTGCCAGTAGTATCTTGGCAGGGAACACTGAAGCTTTCTTT
CDR3: CASSILAGNTEAFF
V: TRBV19
D: -
size: -
J: TRBJ1-1

DNA: TGTGCCACACACAGGAACTATGGCTACACCTTC
CDR3: CATHRNYGYTF
V: TRBV11-2
D: -
size: -
J: TRBJ1-2

DNA: TGCGCCAGCAGCTTGGTTCCGGGGTCAAACACCGGGGAGCTGTTTTTT
CDR3: CASSLVPGSNTGELFF
V: TRBV5-1
D: -
size: -
J: TRBJ2-2

DNA: TGTGCCAGTACGGAATGGATGCCGGGACAGGGGACTCAGCCCCAGCATTTT
CDR3: CASTEWMPGQGTQPQHF
V: TRBV19
D: TRBD1
size: -
J: TRBJ1-5

DNA: TGCGCCAGCAGCCAAGGGACTAGCGGCTTAGCGAACACCGGGGAGCTGTTTTTT
CDR3: CASSQGTSGLANTGELFF
V: TRBV4-1
D: TRBD2
size: -
J: TRBJ2-2

DNA: TGCAGCGTTGAGGGCAGGGCGAACACCGGGGAGCTGTTTTTT
CDR3: CSVEGRANTGELFF
V: TRBV29-1
D: -
size: -
J: TRBJ2-2

DNA: TGTGCCAGCAGCAAAGAGGGGAGGCCTGAAGCTTTCTTT
CDR3: CASSKEGRPEAFF
V: TRBV21-1
D: -
size: -
J: TRBJ1-1

DNA: TGTGCCAGCAGCGTAGGGGTTATGGGAGGGAGCCAAGAGACCCAGTACTTC
CDR3: CASSVGVMGGSQETQYF
V: TRBV9
D: TRBD2
size: once
J: TRBJ2-5

DNA: TGTGCCAGTAGCACCCAAGGACAGACCTATGGCTACACCTTC
CDR3: CASSTQGQTYGYTF
V: TRBV19
D: -
size: few
J: TRBJ1-2

DNA: TGTGCCAGCAGCTTATCGCACAGCTCCGTCTACTCTTACTATGGCTACACCTTC
CDR3: CASSLSHSSVYSYYGYTF
V: TRBV7-2
D: -
size: -
J: TRBJ1-2

DNA: TGTGCCAGCAGTCGCCGGGACTCCTACGAGCAGTACTTC
CDR3: CASSRRDSYEQYF
V: TRBV6-6
D: -
size: -
J: TRBJ2-7

DNA: TGTGCCAGCAGTGAAACTAGCGGCCGCACAGATACGCAGTATTTT
CDR3: CASSETSGRTDTQYF
V: TRBV25-1
D: TRBD2
size: -
J: TRBJ2-3

DNA: TGCGCCAGCAGCCAAGAGTACTCCGGAGGCTATGGCTACACCTTC
CDR3: CASSQEYSGGYGYTF
V: TRBV4-1
D: -
size: once
J: TRBJ1-2

DNA: TGTGCTAGTGGTACTGGGACATCAAACACCGGGGAGCTGTTTTTT
CDR3: CASGTGTSNTGELFF
V: TRBV12-5
D: -
size: -
J: TRBJ2-2

DNA: TGTGCCAGCAGCGCGGGCCGGGGTAGCGGGGGCGGGGATGAGCAGTTCTTC
CDR3: CASSAGRGSGGGDEQFF
V: TRBV9
D: TRBD2
size: -
J: TRBJ2-1

DNA: TGTGCCAGCAGCTTAGCGCTAGCGGGAGATGAGCAGTTCTTC
CDR3: CASSLALAGDEQFF
V: TRBV7-6
D: TRBD2
size: -
J: TRBJ2-1

DNA: TGTGCCAGCAGCTTTGCCGAGGGTGAAAAACTGTTTTTT
CDR3: CASSFAEGEKLFF
V: TRBV5-5
D: -
size: -
J: TRBJ1-4

DNA: TGTGCCTGGAGTGTACTACGAATGAACACTGAAGCTTTCTTT
CDR3: CAWSVLRMNTEAFF
V: TRBV30
D: -
size: few
J: TRBJ1-1

DNA: TGTGCCAGCTCTCAGACAGGGGTCAATCAGCCCCAGCATTTT
CDR3: CASSQTGVNQPQHF
V: TRBV18
D: TRBD1
size: -
J: TRBJ1-5

DNA: TGTGCCAGCAGCTTAGTGAGTAGCGGGGGGGACCGGCAGTATTTT
CDR3: CASSLVSSGGDRQYF
V: TRBV7-2
D: TRBD2
size: -
J: TRBJ2-3

DNA: TGTGCCAGCAGCTTGGGACTAGCTAAGACGCAGTATTTT
CDR3: CASSLGLAKTQYF
V: TRBV5-6
D: TRBD2
size: -
J: TRBJ2-3

DNA: TGCAGCGCTCCGGGACAGGGAACAGATACGCAGTATTTT
CDR3: CSAPGQGTDTQYF
V: TRBV29-1
D: TRBD1
size: -
J: TRBJ2-3

DNA: TGTGCCAGCAGCACAAGACCGACCTCGGGGGAAAAACTGTTTTTT
CDR3: CASSTRPTSGEKLFF
V: TRBV21-1
D: -
size: -
J: TRBJ1-4

DNA: TGCAGCGCCTCAGGGGGCGGTAACACCGGGGAGCTGTTTTTT
CDR3: CSASGGGNTGELFF
V: TRBV29-1
D: TRBD1
size: -
J: TRBJ2-2

DNA: TGTGCCACCAGCAGAGGGAGGAATGGTAATGAAAAACTGTTTTTT
CDR3: CATSRGRNGNEKLFF
V: TRBV15
D: -
size: -
J: TRBJ1-4

DNA: TGTGCCTGGACACAACCGGGAGCCACAGATACGCAGTATTTT
CDR3: CAWTQPGATDTQYF
V: TRBV30
D: -
size: -
J: TRBJ2-3

DNA: TGTGCCACCTTCGATGGCCAGGGGGCCGCAGATACGCAGTATTTT
CDR3: CATFDGQGAADTQYF
V: TRBV6-1
D: TRBD1
size: -
J: TRBJ2-3

DNA: TGTGCCAGCAGCCCGATAGACAGGGCGAGTGCAACTAATGAAAAACTGTTTTTT
CDR3: CASSPIDRASATNEKLFF
V: TRBV7-8
D: TRBD1
size: few
J: TRBJ1-4

DNA: TGCGCCAGCAGCCAAGAGCGACAGGGGGCTGCTGGCTACACCTTC
CDR3: CASSQERQGAAGYTF
V: TRBV4-3
D: TRBD1
size: -
J: TRBJ1-2

DNA: TGTGCCAGCAGCATAACTAGCAACAATGAGCAGTTCTTC
CDR3: CASSITSNNEQFF
V: TRBV11-3
D: -
size: -
J: TRBJ2-1

DNA: TGCGCCAGCAGCCAGGACCGGGACAGGGTTGTCTACACCTTC
CDR3: CASSQDRDRVVYTF
V: TRBV4-3
D: TRBD1
size: -
J: TRBJ1-2

DNA: TGTGCCTGGGCCGGGACTAGTCTGTTCTTC
CDR3: CAWAGTSLFF
V: TRBV30
D: TRBD2
size: -
J: TRBJ2-1

DNA: TGTGCCAGCAGCGTAGGGGTACAGGGAAGCTATGGCTACACCTTC
CDR3: CASSVGVQGSYGYTF
V: TRBV9
D: -
size: -
J: TRBJ1-2

DNA: TGTGCCATCAGTGAGAGACTAGCGGGAGACACCGGGGAGCTGTTTTTT
CDR3: CAISERLAGDTGELFF
V: TRBV10-3
D: TRBD2
size: -
J: TRBJ2-2

DNA: TGTGCCAGCAGTTACTCGGGTCAGGGGATTTACGAGCAGTACTTC
CDR3: CASSYSGQGIYEQYF
V: TRBV6-6
D: -
size: -
J: TRBJ2-7

DNA: TGCAGTGCTAGTAGAGATACGCAGTATTTT
CDR3: CSASRDTQYF
V: TRBV20-1
D: -
size: -
J: TRBJ2-3

DNA: TGTGCCAGCAGCCTAGGGGGAACTAATGAAAAACTGTTTTTT
CDR3: CASSLGGTNEKLFF
V: TRBV5-8
D: -
size: once
J: TRBJ1-4

DNA: TGTGCCTGGGGAGGGTTTTTAAACACCATATATTTT
CDR3: CAWGGFLNTIYF
V: TRBV30
D: -
size: few
J: TRBJ1-3

DNA: TGTGCCAGCAGCTTAGCGAGGGAGAACACTGAAGCTTTCTTT
CDR3: CASSLARENTEAFF
V: TRBV7-2
D: -
size: -
J: TRBJ1-1

DNA: TGTGCCAGCAGCTTACAAGCGGGGAACACCGGGGAGCTGTTTTTT
CDR3: CASSLQAGNTGELFF
V: TRBV7-2
D: -
size: -
J: TRBJ2-2

DNA: TGTGCCAGCAGGACAGGGCCAGAGACCCAGTACTTC
CDR3: CASRTGPETQYF
V: TRBV21-1
D: -
size: -
J: TRBJ2-5

DNA: TGTGCCAGCTCACCACCGGGGGGTAACTACGAGCAGTACTTC
CDR3: CASSPPGGNYEQYF
V: TRBV18
D: -
size: once
J: TRBJ2-7

DNA: TGTGCCAGCAGCTGGGGGGGCCGTACCACAGATACGCAGTATTTT
CDR3: CASSWGGRTTDTQYF
V: TRBV9
D: -
size: few
J: TRBJ2-3

DNA: TGTGCCAGCAGCTTGGCTCAAGAGAACACTGAAGCTTTCTTT
CDR3: CASSLAQENTEAFF
V: TRBV11-3
D: -
size: -
J: TRBJ1-1

DNA: TGTGCCAGCAGCTTAGGCCTAGCGACCAAAAACATTCAGTACTTC
CDR3: CASSLGLATKNIQYF
V: TRBV7-2
D: -
size: few
J: TRBJ2-4

DNA: TGTGCCAGTAGTATTGGGCCGGGAGTAGCCAAAAACATTCAGTACTTC
CDR3: CASSIGPGVAKNIQYF
V: TRBV19
D: -
size: -
J: TRBJ2-4

DNA: TGTGCCAGTAGTATAGTAGCCGGCGCGAACACCGGGGAGCTGTTTTTT
CDR3: CASSIVAGANTGELFF
V: TRBV19
D: -
size: -
J: TRBJ2-2

DNA: TGTGCCAGCAGCTCGAGCCCTGGACAGGGAGAAAGCAATCAGCCCCAGCATTTT
CDR3: CASSSSPGQGESNQPQHF
V: TRBV7-9
D: TRBD1
size: -
J: TRBJ1-5

DNA: TGTGCCAGCAGCTCGGGACTAGCGGCCAATGAGCAGTTCTTC
CDR3: CASSSGLAANEQFF
V: TRBV7-3
D: TRBD2
size: -
J: TRBJ2-1

DNA: TGTGCCAGTAGTATAGATCGGTCTAGGGAGACCCAGTACTTC
CDR3: CASSIDRSRETQYF
V: TRBV19
D: -
size: once
J: TRBJ2-5

DNA: TGTGCCAGCAGACCACAGGGTGGAAACACCATATATTTT
CDR3: CASRPQGGNTIYF
V: TRBV7-2
D: -
size: -
J: TRBJ1-3

DNA: TGTGCCAGCAGCTTCGCCGGGGGGGCGGTCGGGGAGCTGTTTTTT
CDR3: CASSFAGGAVGELFF
V: TRBV7-2
D: TRBD2
size: -
J: TRBJ2-2

DNA: TGTGCCAGCAGCCAAGAGGGACTAGCGGGGGCGGTTGAGCAGTTCTTC
CDR3: CASSQEGLAGAVEQFF
V: TRBV14
D: TRBD2
size: -
J: TRBJ2-1